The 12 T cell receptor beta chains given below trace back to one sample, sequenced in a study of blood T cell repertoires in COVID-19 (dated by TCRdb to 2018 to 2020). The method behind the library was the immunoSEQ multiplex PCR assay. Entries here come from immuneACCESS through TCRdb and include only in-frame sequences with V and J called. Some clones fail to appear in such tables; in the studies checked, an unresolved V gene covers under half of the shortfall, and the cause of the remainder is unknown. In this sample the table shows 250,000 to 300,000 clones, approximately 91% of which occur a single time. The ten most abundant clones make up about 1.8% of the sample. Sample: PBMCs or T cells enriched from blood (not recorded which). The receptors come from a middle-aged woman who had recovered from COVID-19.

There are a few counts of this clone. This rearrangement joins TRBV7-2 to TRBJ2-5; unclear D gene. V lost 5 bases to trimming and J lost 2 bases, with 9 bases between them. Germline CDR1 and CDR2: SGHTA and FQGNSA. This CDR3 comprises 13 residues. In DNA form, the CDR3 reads TGTGCCAGCAGCACCGAGCTGCAAGAGACCCAGTACTTC. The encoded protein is CASSTELQETQYF.

In nucleotides, the CDR3 is TGCGCCAGCAGCCCAACAGGCGTGGGGCGGAACACTGAAGCTTTCTTT. This encodes CASSPTGVGRNTEAFF. This chain connects TRBV5-1 to TRBJ1-1; D might be TRBD1 (5 bases). From germline, CDR1 is SGHRS and CDR2 YFSETQ. Deletions cut 4 bases from V and 1 base from J, with 17 bases between. This CDR3 has 16 amino acids.

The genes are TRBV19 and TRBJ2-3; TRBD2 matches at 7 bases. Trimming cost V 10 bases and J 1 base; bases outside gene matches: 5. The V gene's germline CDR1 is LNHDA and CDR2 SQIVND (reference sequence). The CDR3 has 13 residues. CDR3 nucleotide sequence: TGTGCCACAGGGAGCGGGGGCACAGATACGCAGTATTTT. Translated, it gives CATGSGGTDTQYF. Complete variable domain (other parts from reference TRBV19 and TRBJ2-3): DGGITQSPKYLFRKEGQNVTLSCEQNLNHDAMYWYRQDPGQGLRLIYYSQIVNDFQKGDIAEGYSVSREKKESFPLTVTSAQKNPTAFYLCATGSGGTDTQYFGPGTRLTVL.

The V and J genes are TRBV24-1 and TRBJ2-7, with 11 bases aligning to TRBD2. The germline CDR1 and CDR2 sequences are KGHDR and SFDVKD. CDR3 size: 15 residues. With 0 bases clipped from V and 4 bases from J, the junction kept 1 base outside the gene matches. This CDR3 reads CATSDLTSGRYEQYF. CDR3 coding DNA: TGTGCCACCAGTGATTTGACTAGCGGGAGATACGAGCAGTACTTC.

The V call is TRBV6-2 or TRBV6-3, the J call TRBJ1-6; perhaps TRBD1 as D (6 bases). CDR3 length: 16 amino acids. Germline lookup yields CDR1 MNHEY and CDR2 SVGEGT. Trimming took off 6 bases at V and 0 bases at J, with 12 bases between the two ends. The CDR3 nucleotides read TGTGCCAGCAGCCCCGACAGGCGCTCCTATAATTCACCCCTCCACTTT. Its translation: CASSPDRRSYNSPLHF.

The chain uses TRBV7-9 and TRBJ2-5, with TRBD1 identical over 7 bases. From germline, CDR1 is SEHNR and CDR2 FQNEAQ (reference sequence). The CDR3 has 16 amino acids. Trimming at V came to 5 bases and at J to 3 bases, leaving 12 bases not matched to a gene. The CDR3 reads CASSPYPGQLKETQYF. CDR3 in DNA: TGTGCCAGCAGCCCCTACCCGGGACAGCTTAAAGAGACCCAGTACTTC.

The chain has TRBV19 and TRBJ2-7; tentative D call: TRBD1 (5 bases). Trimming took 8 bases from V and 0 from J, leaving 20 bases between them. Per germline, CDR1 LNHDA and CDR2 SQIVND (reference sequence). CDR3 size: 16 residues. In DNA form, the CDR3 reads TGTGCCAGTGGGGTAGGGGATGGTGGGATCTCCTACGAGCAGTACTTC. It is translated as CASGVGDGGISYEQYF.

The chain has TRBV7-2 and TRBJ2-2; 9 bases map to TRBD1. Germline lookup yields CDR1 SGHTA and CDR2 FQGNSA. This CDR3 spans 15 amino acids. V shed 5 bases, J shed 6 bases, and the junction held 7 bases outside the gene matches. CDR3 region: CASSPPRTGAGELFF. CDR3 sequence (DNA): TGTGCCAGCAGCCCCCCAAGGACAGGGGCCGGGGAGCTGTTTTTT. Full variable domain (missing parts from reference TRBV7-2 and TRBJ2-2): GAGVSQSPSNKVTEKGKDVELRCDPISGHTALYWYRQSLGQGLEFLIYFQGNSAPDKSGLPSDRFSAERTGGSVSTLTIQRTQQEDSAVYLCASSPPRTGAGELFFGEGSRLTVL.

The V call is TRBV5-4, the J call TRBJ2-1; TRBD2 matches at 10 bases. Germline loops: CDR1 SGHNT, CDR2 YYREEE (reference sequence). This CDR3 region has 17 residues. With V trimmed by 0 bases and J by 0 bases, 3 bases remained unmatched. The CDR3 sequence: CASSLGLAGGSYNEQFF. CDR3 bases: TGTGCCAGCAGCTTGGGGTTAGCGGGAGGCTCCTACAATGAGCAGTTCTTC. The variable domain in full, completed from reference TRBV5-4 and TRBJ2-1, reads ETGVTQSPTHLIKTRGQQVTLRCSSQSGHNTVSWYQQALGQGPQFIFQYYREEENGRGNFPPRFSGLQFPNYSSELNVNALELDDSALYLCASSLGLAGGSYNEQFFGPGTRLTVL.

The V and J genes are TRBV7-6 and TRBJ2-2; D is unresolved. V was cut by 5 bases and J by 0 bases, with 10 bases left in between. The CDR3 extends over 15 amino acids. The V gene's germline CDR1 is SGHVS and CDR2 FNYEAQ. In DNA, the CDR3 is TGTGCCAGCAGCCCCAGTGACACGAACACCGGGGAGCTGTTTTTT. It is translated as CASSPSDTNTGELFF.

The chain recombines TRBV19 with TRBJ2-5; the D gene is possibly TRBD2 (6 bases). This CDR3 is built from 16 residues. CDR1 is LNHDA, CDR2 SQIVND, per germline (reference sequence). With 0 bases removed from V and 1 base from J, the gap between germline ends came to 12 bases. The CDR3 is CASSIEDTGAQETQYF. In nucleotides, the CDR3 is TGTGCCAGTAGTATAGAAGATACGGGAGCCCAAGAGACCCAGTACTTC.

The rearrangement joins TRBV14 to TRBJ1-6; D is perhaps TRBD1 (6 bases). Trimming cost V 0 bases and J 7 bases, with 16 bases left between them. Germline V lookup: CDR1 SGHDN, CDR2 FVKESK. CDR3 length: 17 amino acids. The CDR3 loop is CASSQDGRGAWNSPLHF. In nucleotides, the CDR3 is TGTGCCAGCAGCCAAGACGGACGGGGGGCCTGGAATTCACCCCTCCACTTT.